This T cell receptor beta chain was identified in a study of beta chain features in type 1 diabetes (dated by TCRdb to 2016 to 2019). For context, the study as a whole: Mean age, gender distribution, total cell number and subset yield did not differ between patients and healthy donors. A total of 85 million to 140 million sorted cells were examined across all samples, and a strong correlation was observed between cell number per subset and RNA yield. In the study, TCRB repertoires of sorted circulating CD4+ T cell subsets from recently diagnosed type 1 diabetes patients were compared with those of matched healthy donors. Naive and central memory subsets were obtained from all 30 or so donors, but regulatory and stem cell-like memory subsets were isolated from only 8 patients and roughly eight healthy donors.

Note on this clone: Its antigen is not yet known. Within one base of it there is no much larger clone, and no base qualities were kept.

Each donor gave one peripheral blood draw, averaging roughly 100 mL, which was collected into heparinised tubes. Using a panel that included CD45RO, CCR7, CD25, CD127, CD95 and CD27, naive, central memory, regulatory and stem cell-like memory CD4+ T cells were sorted on a BD FACSAria II. Purity was above 98% for every sorted population. PBMCs were separated immediately by Lymphoprep density gradient centrifugation and were stained directly, without being cultured. So that batch effects would be minimized, each experiment stained and sorted samples in pairs, pairing one healthy donor with one patient. General study outcomes and caveats: Sequencing cDNA rather than genomic DNA could over-represent highly expressing activated cells, although activation and CD3 levels did not differ between groups. Fewer insertions and more nucleotide deletions at VDJ recombination sites were observed in patients with type 1 diabetes, implying thymic rearrangement abnormalities. Naive, central memory and regulatory TCRB repertoires appeared more similar among patients than among healthy donors. HLA sub-analyses involved small numbers of individuals, so any influence of HLA type on TCRB rearrangement remained unresolved. Shorter templates might have been favored by PCR, but patient and control samples were amplified and corrected together, so both groups would have been affected equally by any skew. A moderate but significant shortening of TCRB CDR3 length was observed in type 1 diabetes patients in all four CD4+ subsets.

The entire isolated RNA was reverse transcribed using the High Capacity cDNA Reverse Transcription Kit, and thus expressed TCRB transcripts were sequenced. Naive, central memory and regulatory T cell samples underwent deep immunoSEQ sequencing, averaging about 3.57 million total reads per sample. After sorted cells were lysed in RLT buffer, RNA was extracted with DNase-treated RNeasy Micro or Mini kits, with the choice depending on cell number. To prevent cross-contamination, every cell subset was processed on its own, while patient and healthy donor samples were processed together. The immunoSEQ multiplex PCR was used to amplify TCRB sequences from cDNA, yielding 87-bp fragments that span the CDR3 region. Sequencing of the amplicons was performed on the Illumina HiSeq platform. Per the original workflow: Synthetic template baselines were used to correct PCR bias computationally, reads within Hamming distance 2 were collapsed, and singletons that could not be merged were discarded. By aligning reads against IMGT, V, D and J genes, CDR3 length, and insertions or deletions at six rearrangement sites were assigned. Within each subset, clonotype counts were normalized to sorted cell number, and only after that were true diversity and Gini coefficients computed with the tcR R package. Repertoire sharing was quantified using the overlap coefficient calculated on TCRB nucleotide sequences. In TCRdb, the immuneACCESS table is reduced to in-frame sequences with V and J assigned. These tables do not hold every clone; where another copy was compared, an unresolved V gene accounts for under half, and the others remain unexplained. The V and J calls and the clone size are those of that table, but D and trimming were determined from the DNA. The sample table holds around 160,000 clones, of which around 8.6% were seen once. The ten top clones hold under 0.65% of the sample.

Germline trimming amounts to 2 bases on V and 4 bases on J, with 6 as the count of junction bases outside the gene matches. Reading from cysteine to phenylalanine, the CDR3 counts 16 amino acids. Only the CDR3 part of the read is kept: 48 bases, read in frame from the first base. Via the germline V gene, CDR1 is KGHSH and CDR2 LQKENI. The chain was built from TRBV18 and TRBJ1-5, and 9 bases in between align with TRBD1. This clonotype was sampled from a woman between 18 and 29 years old with type 1 diabetes. The sample comprised central memory CD4+ T cells from blood. CDR3 sequence: CASSPTGTGMNQPQHF. The nucleotide sequence is given as TGTGCCAGCTCACCAACAGGGACAGGGATGAATCAGCCCCAGCATTTT. When the CDR3 is completed using the reference TRBV18 and TRBJ1-5 genes on either side, the full variable domain is NAGVMQNPRHLVRRRGQEARLRCSPMKGHSHVYWYRQLPEEGLKFMVYLQKENIIDESGMPKERFSAEFPKEGPSILRIQQVVRGDSAAYFCASSPTGTGMNQPQHFGDGTRLSIL.